There are many counts of the clone carrying this T cell receptor beta chain. The data derive from a study of neurological immune-mediated disorders. The ends lost 5 bases at V and 5 bases at J; junction bases unmatched: 3. Per germline, CDR1 SGHAT and CDR2 FQNNGV. The CDR3 contains 13 residues. Unsorted libraries were prepared from 2 million PBMCs that had been stored at -80 C. Synthesis of cDNA was carried out by template-switch 5'RACE. The reaction used 10-nucleotide random UMIs. TCRdb re-analysed the 5' RACE reads in MiXCR, keeping a single row per CDR3 protein. This sample has 45,000 or so distinct CDR3 sequences, with approximately 2.8% found just once.

The receptor was isolated from a woman in her fifties or sixties with multiple sclerosis. The sequenced material came from PBMCs. V gene TRBV11-2 combines with J gene TRBJ1-5, with 7 bases lining up with TRBD1. The CDR3 spells CASSPDRDQPQHF. In nucleotides, the CDR3 is TGTGCCAGCAGCCCCGACAGGGATCAGCCCCAGCATTTT. The variable domain in full, completed from reference TRBV11-2 and TRBJ1-5, reads EAGVAQSPRYKIIEKRQSVAFWCNPISGHATLYWYQQILGQGPKLLIQFQNNGVVDDSQLPKDRFSAERLKGVDSTLKIQPAKLEDSAVYLCASSPDRDQPQHFGDGTRLSIL.